This paragraph reports one TCR beta chain. Its antigen remains unidentified. This specimen comes from a study of PD-L1 blockade in urothelial cancer. Looking at the study overall: The authors examined blood 3 weeks (second dose) and 6 weeks after treatment start. Across blood samples, T cells had a median count of approximately 130,000.

J gave up 2 bases and V 10 bases, and 4 bases lay outside the gene matches. The CDR3 extends over 13 amino acids. Germline-derived CDR1 and CDR2 are SNHLY and FYNNEI. Assay used: immunoSEQ multiplex PCR; TCRdb lists only in-frame clones, some missing. Counted here are around 50,000 clones, around nine tenths occurring once; the ten biggest clones make up less than 2.5%. General study results and limits: Where pretreatment blood TCR clonality fell below the median, better survival was predicted.

The time point denotes: peripheral blood 6 weeks after treatment start. Material: PBMCs, obtained around atezolizumab (anti-PD-L1) treatment. The TCR comes from a man in his sixties with urothelial cancer. This chain joins TRBV2 and TRBJ2-1, with 8 bases aligning to TRBD1. The CDR3 protein is CATQGAAYNEQFF. The CDR3 DNA reads as TGTGCCACGCAGGGGGCGGCCTACAATGAGCAGTTCTTC.